Listed here are 14 T cell receptor beta chains from one sample, sequenced in a study of CD8 T cells in ankylosing spondylitis. TCRdb re-called the 5' RACE reads through MiXCR, storing one row per CDR3 protein. The sample lists about 250,000 distinct CDR3 sequences, about 30% seen once, with 4% to 5% in the top ten. Source material: blood, either unsorted or a sorted T cell fraction (not recorded which). All receptors derive from a male donor with ankylosing spondylitis or in good health (not recorded which).

The J gene is TRBJ1-1, the V gene TRBV27; TRBD1 aligns across 11 bases. Germline V CDR1 and CDR2: MNHEY, SMNVEV (reference sequence). The junction had 6 bases not matched to a gene; V was cut back by 5 bases and J by 4 bases. The CDR3 runs to 15 residues. The CDR3 DNA is TGTGCCAGCAGTCCCATGGGGACAGGGGGCACTGAAGCTTTCTTT. Its protein is CASSPMGTGGTEAFF.

V gene TRBV6-1 combines with J gene TRBJ1-4, with TRBD1 matching 9 bases. CDR1 is MNHNS and CDR2 is SASEGT in the germline V gene. Trimming at V came to 6 bases and at J to 8 bases, leaving 7 bases not matched to a gene. The CDR3 sequence is 14 residues long. The CDR3 coding sequence is TGTGCCAGCAGCAGGGACAGGGAGAGGGAAAAACTGTTTTTT. Protein sequence: CASSRDREREKLFF.

This chain connects TRBV4-1 to TRBJ2-2, with unresolved D. Germline CDR1 MGHRA, CDR2 YSYEKL. This CDR3 spans 14 amino acids. Trimming shortened V by 0 bases and J by 5 bases, and 7 bases separated the two germline ends. The CDR3 DNA reads as TGCGCCAGCAGCCAAGACCCCGAAACCGGGGAGCTGTTTTTT. It yields the protein CASSQDPETGELFF.

This chain links TRBV9 with TRBJ2-3; no definite D call. Germline CDR1 SGDLS, CDR2 YYNGEE. Trimming took off 0 bases at V and 2 bases at J, with 10 bases between the two ends. The CDR3 runs 15 residues. The CDR3 is CASSVAPTHTDTQYF. The CDR3 coding sequence is TGTGCCAGCAGCGTAGCCCCAACCCACACAGATACGCAGTATTTT.

In this sample, this clonotype turned up a few times. The V gene is TRBV4-1, the J gene TRBJ1-2, with 10 nucleotides matching TRBD1. This CDR3 region has 14 residues. The trim removed 5 bases at V and 7 bases at J, leaving 7 bases unmatched. Germline-derived CDR1 and CDR2 are MGHRA and YSYEKL. The CDR3 DNA reads as TGCGCCAGCAGCAAGGGGACAGGGGCAGGTGGCTACACCTTC. Its translation: CASSKGTGAGGYTF.

In this sample, this clonotype turned up a few times. This chain joins TRBV20-1 and TRBJ2-1; 10 nucleotides align to TRBD2. This CDR3 contains 15 residues. CDR1 and CDR2 (germline): DFQATT, SNEGSKA (reference sequence). Trimming cost V 0 bases and J 6 bases; bases outside gene matches: 5. CDR3 DNA sequence: TGCAGTGCTAGAGACACGAGCGGGGGGGCCAATGAGCAGTTCTTC. Its protein is CSARDTSGGANEQFF.

The chain employs TRBV5-1 and TRBJ2-7; D remains unclear. CDR3 size: 15 residues. Trimming pared 5 bases from V and 5 bases from J, leaving 20 bases between. Germline V gene lookup returns CDR1 SGHRS and CDR2 YFSETQ. CDR3 bases: TGCGCCAGCAGGTTTGCGGTTGCACAGCTCGACGAGCAGTACTTC. Amino acids: CASRFAVAQLDEQYF.

The rearrangement joins TRBV7-9 to TRBJ2-7; a possible D gene is TRBD1 (5 bases). The CDR3 is 16 residues long. Germline V gene lookup returns CDR1 SEHNR and CDR2 FQNEAQ (reference sequence). The V gene lost 5 bases and the J gene lost 7 bases, with 24 bases spanning the gap. Here the CDR3 DNA reads TGTGCCAGCAGCCCGGTTATTGCTCGTGGGGCTAGTGAGCAGTACTTC. Translating gives CASSPVIARGASEQYF.

The chain joins TRBV11-2 to TRBJ2-1; D is perhaps TRBD1 or TRBD2 (5 bases each). Germline values: CDR1 SGHAT, CDR2 FQNNGV. CDR3 length: 13 amino acids. Trimming cost V 6 bases and J 5 bases, with 11 bases left between them. CDR3 DNA: TGTGCCAGCAGGTCAGAGGGGAACAATGAGCAGTTCTTC. Its translation: CASRSEGNNEQFF.

This sequence joins TRBV6-1 and TRBJ1-5; the D gene is possibly TRBD1 (6 bases). This CDR3 is built from 14 residues. The germline V gene has CDR1 MNHNS and CDR2 SASEGT. The V end lost 7 bases, the J end lost 4 bases, and 14 bases lay between the germline ends. CDR3 sequence: CASKEGGGNQPQHF. In DNA, the CDR3 is TGTGCCAGCAAGGAAGGGGGTGGGAATCAGCCCCAGCATTTT.

This clonotype was picked up many times. The chain couples TRBV20-1 to TRBJ1-1; no clear D. With 6 bases removed from V and 9 bases from J, the gap between germline ends came to 20 bases. The germline V gene encodes CDR1 DFQATT and CDR2 SNEGSKA (reference sequence). The CDR3 length is 13 residues. This CDR3 is CSAAPISNPKAFF. As DNA, the CDR3 is TGCAGTGCCGCACCCATATCAAATCCCAAAGCTTTCTTT.

This clonotype was seen a few times. The rearrangement links TRBV12-3 or TRBV12-4 to TRBJ2-7; 7 positions agree with TRBD1. The CDR3 is made up of 14 amino acids. V gave up 5 bases and J gave up 2 bases; unmatched junction bases: 6. CDR3 coding DNA: TGTGCCAGCAGTGCCGGGACAGCCACCTACGAGCAGTACTTC. Translating gives CASSAGTATYEQYF.

This clonotype was recorded a few times. This rearrangement joins TRBV6-5 to TRBJ1-1, with D possibly being TRBD1 (5 bases). In germline, CDR1 is MNHEY, CDR2 SVGAGI. The CDR3 spans 15 residues. The V end lost 6 bases, the J end lost 8 bases, and 22 bases lay between the germline ends. In DNA form, the CDR3 reads TGTGCCAGCAGCTACGAACAGGCCCCCAATGGGGAAGCTTTCTTT. Protein sequence: CASSYEQAPNGEAFF.

V usage is TRBV4-1 and J usage is TRBJ2-7; 8 nucleotides align to TRBD1. With V trimmed by 1 base and J by 1 base, 3 bases remained unmatched. Germline V lookup: CDR1 MGHRA, CDR2 YSYEKL. The length of the CDR3 is 15 residues. DNA of the CDR3: TGCGCCAGCAGCCAAGTAGGACAGGGTTCCTACGAGCAGTACTTC. It specifies CASSQVGQGSYEQYF.